This T cell receptor beta chain was sequenced in a study of T cell repertoires in cytomegalovirus infection. Study-wide results and limits: HLA-C-restricted CMV-specific TCR beta clonotypes prevailed in the ex vivo response.

Remarks on this clonotype: Its antigen is still unknown.

CDR3 size: 16 residues. Germline values: CDR1 SGHVT, CDR2 SQSDAQ. With 8 bases clipped from V and 10 bases from J, the junction kept 20 bases outside the gene matches. TCRdb ran MiXCR on the reads and lists one entry per CDR3 protein. The top ten clones hold roughly 9% of a sample with around 350,000 distinct CDR3 sequences, over 15% of them seen once. The receptor was isolated from a human donor in good health (CMV status not recorded). Some clones in this sample may be carry-over from other donors' samples. The rearrangement links TRBV7-4 to TRBJ2-1, with TRBD2 matching 7 bases. The sample comprised PBMCs. The CDR3 DNA reads as TGTGCCAGCCTCGAGCGGGGTGCGGGTCGAGCTGGGGAGCAGTTCTTC. It codes for CASLERGAGRAGEQFF.